These T cell receptor beta chains were read from a single sample in a study of low-dose radiotherapy and immunotherapy resistance in tumors. Using its own MiXCR run on the reads, TCRdb lists one record per CDR3 protein. The sample includes roughly 95,000 distinct CDR3 sequences, 20% to 25% of them seen just once. This specimen consisted of PBMCs, obtained after low-dose radiotherapy plus immunotherapy. The origin of the receptors is a female donor with ovarian cancer. Both conserved end residues are part of each CDR3. The order of the fields is D gene, V gene, clone size, CDR3 length, J gene, CDR3 DNA, CDR3 protein. A D gene is named only where the DNA matches it firmly. Size is stated for part of the rows, as once, few or many counts, or as a class when the clone is expanded.

>TRBD1|TRBV28|many|16|TRBJ2-7
TGTGCCAGCAGTCACCGGGGGGGACAGGGGGCCGGTGAGCAGTACTTC
CASSHRGGQGAGEQYF
>NA|TRBV20-1|many|12|TRBJ1-4
TGCAGTGCTAGACCAGGGGACGAAAAACTGTTTTTT
CSARPGDEKLFF
>NA|TRBV24-1|NA|14|TRBJ2-2
TGTGCCACCAGGGGCCTCGCGAACACCGGGGAGCTGTTTTTT
CATRGLANTGELFF
>NA|TRBV11-2|many|15|TRBJ1-1
TGTGCCAGCAGCTTAGGGCAGGGACTGAACACTGAAGCTTTCTTT
CASSLGQGLNTEAFF
>NA|TRBV21-1|many|13|TRBJ2-7
TGTGCCAGCAGCAAGCCCACCTCCTACGAGCAGTACTTC
CASSKPTSYEQYF
>TRBD2|TRBV20-1|many|17|TRBJ2-1
TGCAGTGTTTCATCGGGGAGCGGGAGTTGGGGCTACAATGAGCAGTTCTTC
CSVSSGSGSWGYNEQFF
>NA|TRBV6-2/TRBV6-3|many|11|TRBJ2-3
TGTGCCAGCAGTTTCGGAGATACGCAGTATTTT
CASSFGDTQYF
>TRBD1|TRBV5-5|many|15|TRBJ1-1
TGTGCCAGCAGCTACGGACAGGGATTGGACACTGAAGCTTTCTTT
CASSYGQGLDTEAFF
>TRBD2|TRBV6-2/TRBV6-3|NA|14|TRBJ2-3
TGTGCCAGCAGTGTAGCGGGAGAGGCAGATACGCAGTATTTT
CASSVAGEADTQYF
>TRBD1|TRBV12-3/TRBV12-4|many|16|TRBJ1-2
TGTGCCAGCAGCCGCCTACTTTCAACAGGGGGCAAGGGCTACACCTTC
CASSRLLSTGGKGYTF
>TRBD1|TRBV4-1|many|16|TRBJ1-3
TGCGCCAGCAGCCAAGAGGCACAGGGGACTGGAAACACCATATATTTT
CASSQEAQGTGNTIYF
>NA|TRBV6-2/TRBV6-3|many|15|TRBJ2-2
TGTGCCAGCAGTAGCCCGGCAGGCAAACCCGGGGAGCTGTTTTTT
CASSSPAGKPGELFF